The next 10 T cell receptor beta chains were all read from a single sample in a study of T cell changes during pregnancy in multiple sclerosis. The assay was immunoSEQ multiplex PCR, and TCRdb's table has in-frame clones only and misses some. This table has around 16,000 clones, 83% appearing once. Sequencing used CD8+ T cells from peripheral blood mononuclear cells, obtained after pregnancy. The source of these receptors is a female donor in good health, enrolled as a control in a pregnancy study.

This clone was counted a single time. The chain carries TRBV7-6 and TRBJ1-1; 8 nucleotides match TRBD1. Germline trimming cut 4 bases from V and 5 bases from J; bases unmatched to any gene: 15. Germline CDR1 SGHVS, CDR2 FNYEAQ. This CDR3 is built from 17 residues. The CDR3 spells CASSSGETGGVRTEAFF. The CDR3 DNA is TGTGCCAGCAGCTCCGGCGAAACAGGGGGAGTTAGGACTGAAGCTTTCTTT.

Remarks on this clone: Given a much more abundant clone one base away, this may be a read error. This sample also contains other DNA sequences that code for the same CDR3. The rearrangement joins TRBV7-2 to TRBJ2-3; possibly TRBD1 for D (5 bases). Germline V gene sequence: CDR1 SGHTA, CDR2 FQGNSA. The CDR3 totals 17 residues. The CDR3, as DNA: TGTGCTAGCAGCTTCCGATGGTCGGAAGGGGGCACAGATACGCAGTATTTT. It encodes CASSFRWSEGGTDTQYF. Using reference TRBV7-2 and TRBJ2-3 for the parts outside the CDR3, the full variable domain is GAGVSQSPSNKVTEKGKDVELRCDPISGHTALYWYRQSLGQGLEFLIYFQGNSAPDKSGLPSDRFSAERTGGSVSTLTIQRTQQEDSAVYLCASSFRWSEGGTDTQYFGPGTRLTVL.

V usage is TRBV6-5 and J usage is TRBJ1-2; perhaps TRBD1 as D (5 bases). Per the germline V gene, CDR1 is MNHEY and CDR2 is SVGAGI. V lost 5 bases, J lost 4 bases, and 14 bases lay in between. This CDR3 contains 14 residues. The CDR3 loop reads CASSTIGDFYGYTF. DNA for the CDR3: TGTGCCAGCAGTACGATCGGGGACTTCTATGGCTACACCTTC.

This sequence joins TRBV19 and TRBJ2-1; the match to TRBD1 covers 8 bases. The V and J ends lost 1 base and 7 bases, in that order; junction bases with no gene match: 6. There are 15 residues in the CDR3. From germline, CDR1 is LNHDA and CDR2 SQIVND (reference sequence). Written as DNA, the CDR3 is TGTGCCAGTAGTATAGGGCAGGGGGCGTCGAATGAGCAGTTCTTC. It codes for CASSIGQGASNEQFF.

The chain links TRBV21-1 to TRBJ2-2; the D call in the table, TRBD1, was not verified against the DNA. TRBV21-1 is listed as a pseudogene. The CDR3 runs to 15 residues. The CDR3 DNA sequence: TGTGCCATCACTGCTCGGGACAGGGTGACCGGGGAGCTGTTTTTT. Protein product: CAITARDRVTGELFF.

The DNA of the CDR3 is TGTGCCACCAGTTCTTTGGGCAGGGGGTCCGAGCAGTACTTC. It is translated as CATSSLGRGSEQYF. The chain employs TRBV15 and TRBJ2-7; 7 bases match TRBD1. This CDR3 is 14 amino acids long. V shed 6 bases, J shed 6 bases, and the junction held 11 bases outside the gene matches. CDR1 and CDR2 (germline): LNHNV, YYDKDF (reference sequence).

This clone was counted only a few times. The rearrangement uses TRBV11-2 and TRBJ1-1; D is undetermined. V was shortened by 6 bases and J by 3 bases, with 20 bases between the two germline ends. Germline values: CDR1 SGHAT, CDR2 FQNNGV. The CDR3 is made up of 16 amino acids. CDR3 region: CASRPKVRFQDTEAFF. In DNA, the CDR3 is TGTGCCAGCAGGCCCAAGGTGCGGTTTCAAGACACTGAAGCTTTCTTT.

The chain has TRBV11-1 and TRBJ2-2; 8 bases agree with TRBD1. Unmatched junction bases numbered 9, after V lost 2 bases and J lost 4 bases. CDR1 and CDR2 (germline): SGHAT, FQDESV (reference sequence). CDR3 length: 17 amino acids. CDR3 DNA: TGTGCCAGCAGCTTACCTCAGGGGGCGTTGAGCACCGGGGAGCTGTTTTTT. Translated: CASSLPQGALSTGELFF.

This clone has just one count. The chain has TRBV7-2 and TRBJ1-2, with D uncertain. This CDR3 spans 15 amino acids. Trimming took 1 base from V and 4 from J, leaving 13 bases between them. Per germline, CDR1 SGHTA and CDR2 FQGNSA. CDR3 sequence: CASSLVKTMFYGYTF. The CDR3 bases are TGTGCCAGCAGCTTAGTTAAAACAATGTTCTATGGCTACACCTTC.

The chain links TRBV6-4 to TRBJ2-1; the D is unclear. This CDR3 spans 15 amino acids. Trimming took 4 bases from V and 1 from J, leaving 11 bases between them. Germline V gene data show CDR1 as MRHNA and CDR2 as SNTAGT. This chain's CDR3 is CASSVRAGSYNEQFF. CDR3 coding DNA: TGTGCCAGCAGTGTTCGAGCAGGATCCTACAATGAGCAGTTCTTC.